A single sample is the source of the 19 T cell receptor beta chains below, sequenced in a study of cytomegalovirus exposure and HLA in healthy donors. It was with 60 Vbeta and 13 Jbeta primers that the PCR ran. This table comes from immunoSEQ multiplex PCR, and its TCRdb copy is limited to in-frame clones, with some not included. The sample has about 100,000 clones, roughly 83% seen once; the top ten hold over 4%. Source material: PBMCs. The receptors here all came from a female donor in good health and CMV-seropositive.

V usage is TRBV7-9 and J usage is TRBJ1-3, with 7 bases fitting TRBD1. This CDR3 is built from 15 residues. The germline V gene encodes CDR1 SEHNR and CDR2 FQNEAQ (reference sequence). Germline trimming cut 7 bases from V and 0 bases from J; bases unmatched to any gene: 6. The CDR3 sequence is CASTMTGLSGNTIYF. DNA of the CDR3: TGTGCCAGCACCATGACAGGGCTCTCTGGAAACACCATATATTTT.

The V gene is TRBV5-6, the J gene TRBJ2-1, with TRBD2 identical over 7 bases. Trimming cost V 1 base and J 3 bases; bases outside gene matches: 10. From germline, CDR1 is SGHDT and CDR2 YYEEEE. The CDR3 has 17 amino acids. The CDR3 sequence: CASSLLGPGRGYNEQFF. In nucleotides, the CDR3 is TGTGCCAGCAGCTTGCTGGGCCCAGGGAGGGGCTACAATGAGCAGTTCTTC. Complete variable domain (other parts from reference TRBV5-6 and TRBJ2-1): DAGVTQSPTHLIKTRGQQVTLRCSPKSGHDTVSWYQQALGQGPQFIFQYYEEEERQRGNFPDRFSGHQFPNYSSELNVNALLLGDSALYLCASSLLGPGRGYNEQFFGPGTRLTVL.

V usage is TRBV4-1 and J usage is TRBJ2-3; TRBD2 is a possible D gene (5 bases). Germline V gene sequence: CDR1 MGHRA, CDR2 YSYEKL. The CDR3 sequence is 16 residues long. With 4 bases removed from V and 2 bases from J, the gap between germline ends came to 16 bases. DNA of the CDR3: TGCGCCAGCAGCCCGCGGGCAGACTACCTCACAGATACGCAGTATTTT. This sequence encodes CASSPRADYLTDTQYF.

This clone was recorded only once. The chain combines TRBV21-1 with TRBJ2-7; TRBD1 was called by the table and not checked on the DNA. TRBV21-1 is a documented pseudogene. CDR3 size: 17 residues. The CDR3, as DNA: TGTGCCAGCAGCAAAGAGGGCCCCAGGGGGAGCTCCTACGAGCAGTACTTC. This encodes CASSKEGPRGSSYEQYF.

The chain has TRBV10-2 and TRBJ1-5; D gene ambiguous. V was cut by 6 bases and J by 4 bases, with 19 bases left in between. This CDR3 has 16 residues. Germline V gene data show CDR1 as WSHSY and CDR2 as SAAADI. The CDR3 sequence is CASSPTLAVGNQPQHF. The CDR3 coding sequence is TGCGCCAGCAGCCCCACTTTGGCGGTCGGGAATCAGCCCCAGCATTTT.

This sequence joins TRBV29-1 and TRBJ2-5; 7 positions match TRBD1. Per germline, CDR1 SQVTM and CDR2 ANQGSEA. This CDR3 is 14 amino acids long. Unmatched junction bases numbered 10, after V lost 4 bases and J lost 5 bases. CDR3: CSVGGTAVRETQYF. The CDR3 DNA reads as TGCAGCGTTGGGGGGACAGCCGTTCGCGAGACCCAGTACTTC.

This chain uses TRBV10-3 with TRBJ2-3; TRBD2 matches at 7 bases. CDR3 length: 13 amino acids. Germline CDR1 and CDR2: ENHRY and SYGVKD. Trimming at V came to 7 bases and at J to 4 bases, leaving 5 bases not matched to a gene. The chain's CDR3 is CAIMGGSSDTQYF. As DNA, the CDR3 is TGTGCCATCATGGGCGGGAGCTCAGATACGCAGTATTTT.

The chain has TRBV9 and TRBJ2-3; 7 bases align to TRBD2. CDR3 size: 15 residues. Trimming removed 2 bases from V and 4 bases from J; junction bases left unmatched: 7. Germline loops: CDR1 SGDLS, CDR2 YYNGEE. Written as DNA, the CDR3 is TGTGCCAGCAGCGTTACCGGGGGGACCCCAGATACGCAGTATTTT. Encoded protein: CASSVTGGTPDTQYF.

The chain carries TRBV7-9 and TRBJ2-7; 8 nucleotides line up with TRBD2. Germline assignment: CDR1 SEHNR and CDR2 FQNEAQ (reference sequence). This CDR3 has 17 amino acids. Trimming cost V 1 base and J 0 bases; bases outside gene matches: 8. The CDR3 loop is CASSLELETSASYEQYF. CDR3 nucleotide sequence: TGTGCCAGCAGCTTAGAGTTAGAGACTAGCGCCTCCTACGAGCAGTACTTC.

The genes are TRBV5-8 and TRBJ2-3; 7 bases agree with TRBD2. V was clipped by 0 bases and J by 2 bases; unmatched bases: 9. The CDR3 is made up of 17 amino acids. CDR1 is SGHTS, CDR2 YDEGEE, per germline. CDR3 sequence: CASSLVVGGGYTDTQYF. The CDR3 region has the DNA TGTGCCAGCAGCTTGGTAGTTGGCGGGGGATACACAGATACGCAGTATTTT.

This clone was counted only a few times. This chain uses TRBV19 with TRBJ2-3, with 7 bases aligning to TRBD2. Germline loops: CDR1 LNHDA, CDR2 SQIVND (reference sequence). The CDR3 extends over 12 amino acids. With V trimmed by 4 bases and J by 11 bases, 6 bases remained unmatched. The CDR3 DNA reads as TGTGCCAGTAGTAGTCCGCTAGCGGAGCAGTATTTT. Its translation is CASSSPLAEQYF. The full variable domain, in which reference TRBV19 and TRBJ2-3 provide the parts outside the CDR3, is DGGITQSPKYLFRKEGQNVTLSCEQNLNHDAMYWYRQDPGQGLRLIYYSQIVNDFQKGDIAEGYSVSREKKESFPLTVTSAQKNPTAFYLCASSSPLAEQYFGPGTRLTVL.

The V gene is TRBV30, the J gene TRBJ1-1; D unclear. V lost 2 bases and J lost 1, with 17 bases in between. The germline V gene has CDR1 GTSNPN and CDR2 SVGIG (reference sequence). The CDR3 is 16 residues long. The CDR3, as DNA: TGTGCCTGGAGTCCTATCTCTTATGGTGGGAACACTGAAGCTTTCTTT. Translation: CAWSPISYGGNTEAFF.

The V and J genes are TRBV9 and TRBJ2-5; 13 bases map to TRBD2. This CDR3 contains 19 residues. CDR1 and CDR2 from the germline V gene are SGDLS and YYNGEE. The J segment lost 4 bases and the V segment lost 4 bases, leaving 16 bases of the junction unmatched. CDR3 sequence: CASSPRLAGGGPASETQYF. The CDR3 region has the DNA TGTGCCAGCAGCCCCCGACTAGCGGGGGGAGGCCCCGCCTCAGAGACCCAGTACTTC.

This sequence joins TRBV4-1 and TRBJ1-2, with 8 bases aligning to TRBD1. This CDR3 comprises 15 residues. Germline CDR1 reads MGHRA; CDR2 reads YSYEKL. Trimming at V came to 4 bases and at J to 4 bases, leaving 8 bases not matched to a gene. The CDR3 sequence: CASSLGQALLYGYTF. CDR3 in DNA: TGCGCCAGCAGCCTGGGACAGGCCCTCCTCTATGGCTACACCTTC.

The sample holds a few counts of this clone. V gene TRBV2 combines with J gene TRBJ2-4, with 9 bases aligning to TRBD1. Per the germline V gene, CDR1 is SNHLY and CDR2 is FYNNEI. Trimming took 6 bases from V and 7 from J; bases not matched to a gene: 13. This CDR3 contains 16 residues. The CDR3 loop is CASRADRGLQWNIQYF. In nucleotides, the CDR3 is TGTGCCAGCAGAGCGGACAGGGGCCTTCAATGGAACATTCAGTACTTC. Supplemented by reference TRBV2 and TRBJ2-4, the full variable domain reads EPEVTQTPSHQVTQMGQEVILRCVPISNHLYFYWYRQILGQKVEFLVSFYNNEISEKSEIFDDQFSVERPDGSNFTLKIRSTKLEDSAMYFCASRADRGLQWNIQYFGAGTRLSVL.

The chain employs TRBV4-1 and TRBJ2-5, with 10 bases fitting TRBD2. Germline assignment: CDR1 MGHRA and CDR2 YSYEKL. V was clipped by 3 bases and J by 1 base; unmatched bases: 14. This CDR3 has 19 amino acids. For the CDR3, the DNA is TGCGCCAGCAGCCACCCTCCCGCTGTCGGGACTAGCGTCCAAGAGACCCAGTACTTC. The encoded protein is CASSHPPAVGTSVQETQYF.

This clone was observed a handful of times. The chain combines TRBV7-6 with TRBJ2-7; 8 nucleotides align to TRBD1. The V gene end was trimmed by 4 bases and the J gene end by 6 bases; junction bases not matched to a gene: 8. In germline, CDR1 is SGHVS, CDR2 FNYEAQ. The CDR3 extends over 14 amino acids. CDR3 DNA sequence: TGTGCCAGCAGCTCAGGGGGCATTAGCAGCGAGCAGTACTTC. This translates into CASSSGGISSEQYF.

This clone came up a few times. The V call is TRBV18, the J call TRBJ2-1; D is uncertain. V was trimmed by 3 bases and J by 1 base, leaving 10 bases between them. The CDR3 totals 15 residues. CDR1 and CDR2 (germline): KGHSH, LQKENI. The CDR3 bases are TGTGCCAGCTCACCTCTCCAACAGTCCTACAATGAGCAGTTCTTC. Translated, it gives CASSPLQQSYNEQFF.

The chain combines TRBV12-5 with TRBJ2-1; maybe TRBD2 (5 bases). CDR1 is LGHNT, CDR2 FRNRAP, per germline. The CDR3 length is 12 residues. V dropped 4 bases and J dropped 7 bases, with 8 bases sitting between them. Here the CDR3 DNA reads TGTGCTAGTGGTTACACTAGGAATGAGCAGTTCTTC. Residues: CASGYTRNEQFF. Variable domain in full (rest from reference TRBV12-5 and TRBJ2-1): DARVTQTPRHKVTEMGQEVTMRCQPILGHNTVFWYRQTMMQGLELLAYFRNRAPLDDSGMPKDRFSAEMPDATLATLKIQPSEPRDSAVYFCASGYTRNEQFFGPGTRLTVL.